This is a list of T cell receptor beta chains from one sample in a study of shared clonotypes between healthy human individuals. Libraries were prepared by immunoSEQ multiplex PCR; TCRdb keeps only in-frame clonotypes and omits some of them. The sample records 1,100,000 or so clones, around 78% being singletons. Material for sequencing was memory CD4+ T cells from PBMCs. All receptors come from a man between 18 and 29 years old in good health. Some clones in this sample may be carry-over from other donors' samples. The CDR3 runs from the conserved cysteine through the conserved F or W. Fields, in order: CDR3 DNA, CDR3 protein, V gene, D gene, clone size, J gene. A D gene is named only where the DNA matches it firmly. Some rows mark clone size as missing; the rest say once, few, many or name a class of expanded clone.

DNA: TGTGCCACCAGCAGAGATAATAGGCCTTCTGGCACCGGGGAGCTGTTTTTT
CDR3: CATSRDNRPSGTGELFF
V: TRBV15
D: .
size: .
J: TRBJ2-2

DNA: TGTGCCAGTCCCGAAAGGGGGAGGGGTGGTGAAGCTTTCTTT
CDR3: CASPERGRGGEAFF
V: TRBV21-1
D: .
size: .
J: TRBJ1-1

DNA: TGTGCCAGCAGCAGGGACGGGAGCAGAGAGACCCAGTACTTC
CDR3: CASSRDGSRETQYF
V: TRBV7-3
D: .
size: once
J: TRBJ2-5

DNA: TGTGCCAGCAGTGCGGGACTAGATCGGGGTGAGCAGTTCTTC
CDR3: CASSAGLDRGEQFF
V: TRBV6-4
D: TRBD2
size: .
J: TRBJ2-1

DNA: TGTGCCAGCAGTGAAGGGAGGACAGGCACCTACGAGCAGTACTTC
CDR3: CASSEGRTGTYEQYF
V: TRBV6-1
D: TRBD1
size: few
J: TRBJ2-7

DNA: TGTGCCAGCAGCTCAAGGTGGGGGGAGACTGAAGCTTTCTTT
CDR3: CASSSRWGETEAFF
V: TRBV11-3
D: .
size: .
J: TRBJ1-1

DNA: TGTGCCAGCAGTCGATCGGACTGGAGCCCTTACAATGAGCAGTTCTTC
CDR3: CASSRSDWSPYNEQFF
V: TRBV6-6
D: .
size: .
J: TRBJ2-1

DNA: TGTGCCAGCAACGAAAGACAGGGTAGGGCCTACGAGCAGTACTTC
CDR3: CASNERQGRAYEQYF
V: TRBV2
D: TRBD1
size: .
J: TRBJ2-7

DNA: TGTGCCAGCAGTGGAGATCCGGGACAGGGGGATGGCGAGACCCAGTACTTC
CDR3: CASSGDPGQGDGETQYF
V: TRBV6-1
D: TRBD1
size: once
J: TRBJ2-5

DNA: TGTGCCAACAGTCAGACAGGAGAAGGCTACACCTTC
CDR3: CANSQTGEGYTF
V: TRBV28
D: .
size: .
J: TRBJ1-2

DNA: TGCAGCGTTTGCCGGGAAGAGACCCAGTACTTC
CDR3: CSVCREETQYF
V: TRBV29-1
D: .
size: .
J: TRBJ2-5

DNA: TGTGCCAGCAGCTCCAGGGGGCGAAGCAATCAGCCCCAGCATTTT
CDR3: CASSSRGRSNQPQHF
V: TRBV7-8
D: TRBD1
size: .
J: TRBJ1-5

DNA: TGTGCCAGCAGTTTACAGGGGGCGCGGGAAAAACTGTTTTTT
CDR3: CASSLQGAREKLFF
V: TRBV28
D: TRBD1
size: .
J: TRBJ1-4

DNA: TGTGCCACCAGGGGGGGGGCCTACGAGCAGTACTTC
CDR3: CATRGGAYEQYF
V: TRBV11-1
D: .
size: .
J: TRBJ2-7

DNA: TGCGCCAGCAGCCAGGGGACTATTTACAATGAGCAGTTCTTC
CDR3: CASSQGTIYNEQFF
V: TRBV5-1
D: .
size: .
J: TRBJ2-1

DNA: TGCGCCAGCAGCCAAGCCCCGGGACAGGGCGGCTACACCTTC
CDR3: CASSQAPGQGGYTF
V: TRBV4-1
D: TRBD1
size: few
J: TRBJ1-2

DNA: TGTGCCAGCAGCTTCGGACTAGCGGCGCAGTATTTT
CDR3: CASSFGLAAQYF
V: TRBV14
D: TRBD2
size: .
J: TRBJ2-3

DNA: TGTGCCAGCTCACGGACCGGCGGGGATGAGGGCGGCTACACCTTC
CDR3: CASSRTGGDEGGYTF
V: TRBV18
D: .
size: few
J: TRBJ1-2

DNA: TGTGCCAGCAGCCTCAGGGGGGGTGGGCGTGAAAAACTGTTTTTT
CDR3: CASSLRGGGREKLFF
V: TRBV27
D: TRBD1
size: many
J: TRBJ1-4

DNA: TGTGCCAGCAGCACCGGGACAGGTTCATTTTACGAGCAGTACTTC
CDR3: CASSTGTGSFYEQYF
V: TRBV7-2
D: TRBD1
size: .
J: TRBJ2-7

DNA: TGTGCCAGCAGCTTGGGTGGGTCAGATACGCAGTATTTT
CDR3: CASSLGGSDTQYF
V: TRBV5-4
D: .
size: .
J: TRBJ2-3

DNA: TGTGCCAGCAGCGTCGCTCCGGGGGGACTAGCGGGAGGGCCAAACGAGCAGTACTTC
CDR3: CASSVAPGGLAGGPNEQYF
V: TRBV9
D: TRBD2
size: once
J: TRBJ2-7

DNA: TGTGCCAGCAGCAGGGTTACCGTCGCTGAAGCTTTCTTT
CDR3: CASSRVTVAEAFF
V: TRBV5-4
D: .
size: few
J: TRBJ1-1

DNA: TGCGCCAGCAGCTTCGACAGGGAGCAGTACTTC
CDR3: CASSFDREQYF
V: TRBV5-1
D: .
size: .
J: TRBJ2-7

DNA: TGTGCCAGCAGCTCAAACCGACAGGGGCGGGAAGAGACCCAGTACTTC
CDR3: CASSSNRQGREETQYF
V: TRBV7-2
D: TRBD1
size: few
J: TRBJ2-5

DNA: TGTGCCAGCAGCTCCGGGGGCTCTGGAAACACCATATATTTT
CDR3: CASSSGGSGNTIYF
V: TRBV5-5
D: .
size: .
J: TRBJ1-3

DNA: TGTGCCAGCAGCGAATTCAGGGAGCTGTTTTTT
CDR3: CASSEFRELFF
V: TRBV25-1
D: .
size: .
J: TRBJ2-2

DNA: TGTGCCACCGGGCCGGGACAGGGCAACACTGAAGCTTTCTTT
CDR3: CATGPGQGNTEAFF
V: TRBV10-3
D: TRBD1
size: .
J: TRBJ1-1

DNA: TGTGCCAGCAGCCAACAGGGCGGGAGGGCCAACACCGGGGAGCTGTTTTTT
CDR3: CASSQQGGRANTGELFF
V: TRBV28
D: TRBD2
size: .
J: TRBJ2-2

DNA: TGTGCCAGCAGATGGGACCTTAACACTGAAGCTTTCTTT
CDR3: CASRWDLNTEAFF
V: TRBV27
D: .
size: .
J: TRBJ1-1

DNA: TGTGCCAGCAGCCAAGATCCCGGACAGGGCTACGAGCAGTACTTC
CDR3: CASSQDPGQGYEQYF
V: TRBV4-2
D: TRBD1
size: .
J: TRBJ2-7

DNA: TGTGCCAGCAGTGACAGGAGGCAGGGTATTTACGAGCAGTACTTC
CDR3: CASSDRRQGIYEQYF
V: TRBV2
D: .
size: once
J: TRBJ2-7

DNA: TGTGCCAGCTCAACGGTTCTGTACTCCTACGAGCAGTACTTC
CDR3: CASSTVLYSYEQYF
V: TRBV18
D: .
size: .
J: TRBJ2-7

DNA: TGCGCCAGCACGGCAGGGAACACAGATACGCAGTATTTT
CDR3: CASTAGNTDTQYF
V: TRBV5-1
D: .
size: .
J: TRBJ2-3

DNA: TGTGCCAGCAGTTTGGGACTAGCTTCCGGGGAGCTGTTTTTT
CDR3: CASSLGLASGELFF
V: TRBV28
D: TRBD2
size: .
J: TRBJ2-2

DNA: TGTGCCAGCTCACCTGTACGACGTAGTTACCAAGAGACCCAGTACTTC
CDR3: CASSPVRRSYQETQYF
V: TRBV18
D: .
size: .
J: TRBJ2-5

DNA: TGCAGCGCGAGCGGGAGATATGCCACCGGGGAGCTGTTTTTT
CDR3: CSASGRYATGELFF
V: TRBV29-1
D: TRBD2
size: .
J: TRBJ2-2

DNA: TGTGCCGGAAGGACAGGTGCGGGATCTGGAAACACCATATATTTT
CDR3: CAGRTGAGSGNTIYF
V: TRBV6-4
D: TRBD1
size: .
J: TRBJ1-3

DNA: TGTGCCAGCTCACCCCCGACTAGCGGTGAGACCCAGTACTTC
CDR3: CASSPPTSGETQYF
V: TRBV18
D: TRBD2
size: .
J: TRBJ2-5

DNA: TGCGCCAGCAGCAGACTAGCGGGCTCCAACACCGGGGAGCTGTTTTTT
CDR3: CASSRLAGSNTGELFF
V: TRBV4-1
D: TRBD2
size: .
J: TRBJ2-2

DNA: TGTGCCAGCAGCTTCAGGGGGGCTGGGAACACCGGGGAGCTGTTTTTT
CDR3: CASSFRGAGNTGELFF
V: TRBV7-3
D: .
size: .
J: TRBJ2-2

DNA: TGTGCCAGCAGGAAAGGACAGAGAAATACGGAGACCCAGTACTTC
CDR3: CASRKGQRNTETQYF
V: TRBV2
D: .
size: .
J: TRBJ2-5

DNA: TGTGCCACCAGCGTTCAGGGGGGATTGGGAGAGCAGTACTTC
CDR3: CATSVQGGLGEQYF
V: TRBV15
D: .
size: .
J: TRBJ2-7

DNA: TGTGCCAGCACCCGAGGGAGGGGCTCTGGGGCCAACGTCCTGACTTTC
CDR3: CASTRGRGSGANVLTF
V: TRBV7-9
D: TRBD2
size: .
J: TRBJ2-6

DNA: TGTGCCAGCAGTTCTCCGTATGAGGCCAACGTCCTGACTTTC
CDR3: CASSSPYEANVLTF
V: TRBV28
D: .
size: .
J: TRBJ2-6

DNA: TGTGCCAGCAGTCGGGACGGATGGGCCTACGAGCAGTACTTC
CDR3: CASSRDGWAYEQYF
V: TRBV27
D: .
size: .
J: TRBJ2-7

DNA: TGTGCCAGCAGCTTTAGCCCGGGGGCTGAAGCTTTCTTT
CDR3: CASSFSPGAEAFF
V: TRBV7-9
D: .
size: .
J: TRBJ1-1

DNA: TGCGCCAGCAGCTTGGAAAATGGCGGCTACAATGAGCAGTTCTTC
CDR3: CASSLENGGYNEQFF
V: TRBV5-1
D: .
size: many
J: TRBJ2-1

DNA: TGCGCCAGCAGCTTGTCGGGGCCAGGGGAAAAACTGTTTTTT
CDR3: CASSLSGPGEKLFF
V: TRBV5-1
D: .
size: few
J: TRBJ1-4

DNA: TGTGCCAGCAGTCTCAGAGAGTTGCCTGAGGCTTTCTTT
CDR3: CASSLRELPEAFF
V: TRBV28
D: .
size: .
J: TRBJ1-1

DNA: TGTGCCAGCAGACTGAGGGAACTCTACGAGCAGTACTTC
CDR3: CASRLRELYEQYF
V: TRBV28
D: .
size: .
J: TRBJ2-7

DNA: TGTGCCAGCAGCTTAGATGACACTAGCGGGAGTGGATACAATGAGCAGTTCTTC
CDR3: CASSLDDTSGSGYNEQFF
V: TRBV7-2
D: TRBD2
size: .
J: TRBJ2-1